The rows below give T cell receptor beta chains drawn from one sample of a study of shared clonotypes between healthy human individuals. TCRdb's table, derived via immunoSEQ multiplex PCR, lists solely in-frame clones and lacks some. The sample lists 1,100,000 or so clones, around 82% seen once, with roughly 0.56% in the top ten. The sample comprised memory CD4+ T cells from PBMCs. These receptor sequences come from a man between 18 and 29 years old in good health. Some clones in this sample may be carry-over from other donors' samples. The CDR3 runs from the conserved cysteine through the conserved F or W. The order of the fields is clone size, J gene, D gene, V gene, CDR3 DNA, CDR3 protein. D genes are given only for firm matches. Some rows mark clone size as missing; the rest say once, few, many or name a class of expanded clone.

- TRBJ2-1 TRBD2 TRBV7-3 TGTGCCAGCAGCGGGGGTAGCGGGAGCGGGTTCGCTAGTGAGCAGTTCTTC CASSGGSGSGFASEQFF
- TRBJ1-3 TRBD1 TRBV18 TGTGCCAGCACCCTACAGGGGGCTGGGTCTGGAAACACCATATATTTT CASTLQGAGSGNTIYF
- TRBJ2-3 TRBD2 TRBV4-3 TGCGCCAGCAGCCAAAATCTCGGGACTAGCGGGGGGCAGTATTTT CASSQNLGTSGGQYF
once TRBJ1-3 - TRBV5-1 TGCGCCAGCAGCCCCACCCCCAACTCTGGAAACACCATATATTTT CASSPTPNSGNTIYF
- TRBJ2-5 TRBD1 TRBV5-4 TGTGCCAGCAGCTCTTACAGGGGGCGCAACCAAGAGACCCAGTACTTC CASSSYRGRNQETQYF
- TRBJ2-6 TRBD1 TRBV5-4 TGTGCCAGCAGCAGGACAGGGACTGGGGCCAACGTCCTGACTTTC CASSRTGTGANVLTF
- TRBJ1-1 - TRBV7-8 TGTGCCAGCAGCTTAGTGAGCAGTAACACTGAAGCTTTCTTT CASSLVSSNTEAFF
- TRBJ2-1 TRBD1 TRBV4-3 TGCGCCAGCAGCCAAGGAAAGCAGGGGGATGAGCAGTTCTTC CASSQGKQGDEQFF
- TRBJ1-3 TRBD1 TRBV7-2 TGTGCCAGCAGCTCTGACAGGGGGCTGGGCGGAAACACCATATATTTT CASSSDRGLGGNTIYF
- TRBJ1-2 - TRBV9 TGTGCCAGCAGCGTAGTTCCAGATTCTAAGGGCTATGGCTACACCTTC CASSVVPDSKGYGYTF
- TRBJ1-1 TRBD1 TRBV7-8 TGTGCCAGCAGGCTGACAGGGACCACTGAAGCTTTCTTT CASRLTGTTEAFF
- TRBJ2-7 - TRBV30 TGTGCCTGGAGTGGGGGTGGGAGACCAACCTACGAGCAGTACTTC CAWSGGGRPTYEQYF
- TRBJ2-7 - TRBV27 TGTGCCAGCAGTTTTAGGGGGGATATGTCGGCGTACTACGAGCAGTACTTC CASSFRGDMSAYYEQYF
- TRBJ1-3 - TRBV28 TGTGCCAGCAGTTTCCCCGGGGATCAGGGAAACACCATATATTTT CASSFPGDQGNTIYF
few TRBJ2-7 - TRBV5-1 TGCGCCAGCACCAGTCTGGACTACGAGCAGTACTTC CASTSLDYEQYF
few TRBJ2-7 TRBD2 TRBV14 TGTGCCAGCAGCCGTGCTAGCGGGAGGGGGGCCCCCTACGAGCAGTACTTC CASSRASGRGAPYEQYF
- TRBJ2-2 - TRBV19 TGTGCCAGTAGTACAGACTTTAACACCGGGGAGCTGTTTTTT CASSTDFNTGELFF
- TRBJ1-3 - TRBV7-9 TGTGCCAGCGGGGCCCGAAGGCCTTCTGGAAACACCATATATTTT CASGARRPSGNTIYF
- TRBJ2-3 TRBD2 TRBV9 TGTGCCAGCAGCTACGGGACTAGCGTATTAGGAGATACGCAGTATTTT CASSYGTSVLGDTQYF
- TRBJ2-6 - TRBV7-3 TGTGCCAGCAGTCACAGGTTCGGTGGGGCCAACGTCCTGACTTTC CASSHRFGGANVLTF
- TRBJ1-5 - TRBV5-1 TGCGCCAGCAGCTTAGGTAGCAATCAGCCCCAGCATTTT CASSLGSNQPQHF
- TRBJ1-5 TRBD1 TRBV6-5 TGTGCCAGCAGTTACTCCGGACAGGGTAATCAGCCCCAGCATTTT CASSYSGQGNQPQHF
- TRBJ1-1 - TRBV5-5 TGTGCCAGCAGTCTTAGAGCTTTTGAGGACGTGAACACTGAAGCTTTCTTT CASSLRAFEDVNTEAFF
- TRBJ2-5 TRBD2 TRBV30 TGTGCCTGGAGCGTGCCGGGACTAGCGATAGAGACCCAGTACTTC CAWSVPGLAIETQYF
- TRBJ1-1 - TRBV19 TGTGCCAGTAGTCGCAAAACTTCGAGCACTGAAGCTTTCTTT CASSRKTSSTEAFF
- TRBJ2-3 TRBD2 TRBV28 TGTGCCAGCAGTTTGACTAGCGCTACGCAGTATTTT CASSLTSATQYF
- TRBJ2-1 - TRBV7-3 TGTGCCAGCAGCTTAATGGGGTACGCGGGTAGAATCAATGAGCAGTTCTTC CASSLMGYAGRINEQFF
many TRBJ2-7 TRBD2 TRBV5-4 TGTGCCAGCAGCTTGGCTAGCGGGGTGGGGACCGAGCAGTACTTC CASSLASGVGTEQYF
- TRBJ1-6 - TRBV28 TGTGCCAGCAGCCGACAGGTTTCACCCCTCCACTTT CASSRQVSPLHF
- TRBJ2-5 - TRBV2 TGTGCCAGCAGTGAAGCGCTAGAGACCCAGTACTTC CASSEALETQYF
- TRBJ1-2 - TRBV28 TGTGCCAGCACCATTGGGGGGGCGAACTATGGCTACACCTTC CASTIGGANYGYTF
- TRBJ2-1 TRBD2 TRBV4-2 TGTGCCAGCAGCCAGATCGGTAAACCAGCGGGAGGTTACAATGAGCAGTTCTTC CASSQIGKPAGGYNEQFF
- TRBJ2-2 TRBD1 TRBV9 TGTGCCAGCGGCGACAGGGGGCAACGGGCAGCCGGGGAGCTGTTTTTT CASGDRGQRAAGELFF
- TRBJ1-1 - TRBV7-8 TGTGCCAGCAGCAGACGGACGGGAGGGGACACTGAAGCTTTCTTT CASSRRTGGDTEAFF
- TRBJ2-1 TRBD2 TRBV28 TGTGCCAGCAGCCCAGGGGGAGCGGGAGGTCTGTACAATGAGCAGTTCTTC CASSPGGAGGLYNEQFF
once TRBJ2-7 - TRBV29-1 TGCAGCGGTGGAGCGGGACAGGAAAACGAGCAGTACTTC CSGGAGQENEQYF
- TRBJ2-7 - TRBV6-5 TGTGCCAGCAGTTATTTTGGCGAGAGAGGGTACGAGCAGTACTTC CASSYFGERGYEQYF
- TRBJ2-3 TRBD2 TRBV5-1 TGCGCCAGCAGCACTAGCGGGAAAACGGGTACGCAGTATTTT CASSTSGKTGTQYF
- TRBJ2-5 TRBD1 TRBV29-1 TGCAGCGACAGGACAGGGGGCAGGGAGACCCAGTACTTC CSDRTGGRETQYF
- TRBJ2-7 - TRBV21-1 TGTGCCAGCAGAGCAAGGGGCAGCGAGCAGTACTTC CASRARGSEQYF
once TRBJ2-1 TRBD2 TRBV14 TGTGCCAGCAGCCAAGGGATCCGGGAGGACAATGAGCAGTTCTTC CASSQGIREDNEQFF
- TRBJ2-3 TRBD1 TRBV11-2 TGTGCCAGCAGCCGAACCACCTATGCAAGACAGGGGGCGAGTGCTACGCAGTATTTT CASSRTTYARQGASATQYF
- TRBJ2-2 - TRBV6-5 TGTGCCAGCAGTTACGGCGGGGGCAACACCGGGGAGCTGTTTTTT CASSYGGGNTGELFF
- TRBJ1-1 - TRBV10-3 TGTGCCATCAGGGAACAGGGAACTGAAGCTTTCTTT CAIREQGTEAFF
once TRBJ2-2 TRBD2 TRBV5-1 TGCGCCAGCAGCCCGGGGGGGAGGCCGAACACCGGGGAGCTGTTTTTT CASSPGGRPNTGELFF
- TRBJ2-7 - TRBV15 TGTGCCACCAGCAGCCTGGGGGCTTCGTACGAGCAGTACTTC CATSSLGASYEQYF
- TRBJ2-7 - TRBV15 TGTGCCACCAGCAGAGCCGGCTACGAGCAGTACTTC CATSRAGYEQYF
- TRBJ2-6 TRBD1 TRBV2 TGTGCCAGCAGTAACAGGGGGTCTGGGGCCAACGTCCTGACTTTC CASSNRGSGANVLTF
few TRBJ1-2 - TRBV2 TGTGCCAGCTCCACAGGACATGGCTACACCTTC CASSTGHGYTF
- TRBJ2-5 - TRBV7-2 TGTGCCAGCAGCGCCCCGGGGACTGTCCAAGAGACCCAGTACTTC CASSAPGTVQETQYF
few TRBJ2-7 TRBD2 TRBV20-1 TGCAGTGCTAGCCGCCTAGCGGAAACGTACTTC CSASRLAETYF
- TRBJ1-5 - TRBV6-1 TGTGCCAGCATGAACTGGAGAGGAGGAGATCAGCCCCAGCATTTT CASMNWRGGDQPQHF
- TRBJ2-1 - TRBV18 TGTGCCAGCTCACCGGGACTTGGGGGTGAGCAGTTCTTC CASSPGLGGEQFF